The following is a TCR beta chain sequence with its context. What it recognizes is unknown. The entry originates in a study of a mutant IDH1 vaccine in newly diagnosed glioma. Looking at the study overall: Vaccine dosing followed radiotherapy by 4-6 weeks, or accompanied temozolomide cycles. The treated group averaged about 41 years old and was about 60% male, about 40% female.

Clones were read by immunoSEQ multiplex PCR, and TCRdb kept only the in-frame ones, dropping some. The sample records just under 80,000 clones, roughly 90% being singletons. Sample time point: week 5, during vaccination. The study gave 300 ug of mutant IDH1 20-mer peptide per vaccine dose, with topical imiquimod. CDR3 length: 16 amino acids. Germline CDR1 is MDHEN and CDR2 is SYDVKM. The germline V and J ends were trimmed by 5 bases and 2 bases, with 18 bases remaining between them. Sequences were derived from PBMCs, sampled from a glioma patient whose treatment included an IDH1 peptide vaccine. This chain connects TRBV28 to TRBJ1-2; maybe TRBD1 (5 bases). The sequence derives from a woman aged 45 to 65 with glioma. The CDR3 DNA follows: TGTGCCAGCAGTCACCCCCGCTCCAGGGCGAACTATGGCTACACCTTC. This gives the protein CASSHPRSRANYGYTF.